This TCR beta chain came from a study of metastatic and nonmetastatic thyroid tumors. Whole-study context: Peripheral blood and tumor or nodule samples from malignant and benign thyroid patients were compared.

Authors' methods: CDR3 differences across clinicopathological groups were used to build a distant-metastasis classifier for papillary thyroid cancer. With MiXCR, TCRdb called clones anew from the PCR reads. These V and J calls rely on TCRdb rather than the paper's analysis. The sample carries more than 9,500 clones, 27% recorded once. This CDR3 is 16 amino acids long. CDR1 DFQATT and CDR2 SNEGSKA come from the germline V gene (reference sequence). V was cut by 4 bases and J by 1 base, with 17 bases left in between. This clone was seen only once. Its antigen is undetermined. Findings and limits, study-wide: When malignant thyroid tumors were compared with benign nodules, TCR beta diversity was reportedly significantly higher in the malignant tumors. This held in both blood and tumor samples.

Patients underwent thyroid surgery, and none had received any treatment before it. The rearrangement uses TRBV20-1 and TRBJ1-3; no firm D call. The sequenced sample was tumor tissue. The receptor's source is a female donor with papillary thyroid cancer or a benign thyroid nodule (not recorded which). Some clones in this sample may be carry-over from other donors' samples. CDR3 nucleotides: TGCAGTGCTACCCCCACCTCTCTTGAGTCTGGAAACACCATATATTTT. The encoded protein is CSATPTSLESGNTIYF.